This TCR beta chain was obtained from a study of T cells of healthy individuals. TCRdb re-called the 5' RACE reads with MiXCR, one entry per CDR3 protein. The table lists just over 40,000 distinct CDR3 sequences, 3.5% to 5.5% of them singletons. CDR3 length: 15 amino acids. J was trimmed by 2 bases and V by 3 bases; bases with no gene match: 3. Germline V gene lookup returns CDR1 KGHSH and CDR2 LQKENI. The sequence was collected from a human donor in good health. The chain couples TRBV18 to TRBJ2-5; 10 nucleotides align to TRBD2. In DNA form, the CDR3 reads TGTGCCAGCTCACCCGTAGCGGGGGGACAAGAGACCCAGTACTTC. Translated, it gives CASSPVAGGQETQYF. The variable domain in full, with the rest retrieved from reference TRBV18 and TRBJ2-5, is NAGVMQNPRHLVRRRGQEARLRCSPMKGHSHVYWYRQLPEEGLKFMVYLQKENIIDESGMPKERFSAEFPKEGPSILRIQQVVRGDSAAYFCASSPVAGGQETQYFGPGTRLLVL.